This T cell receptor beta chain derives from a study of CD8+ T cells in alopecia areata (dated by TCRdb to between 2017 and 2018). At the level of the whole study: The treated patients, all with moderate-to-severe alopecia areata, were enrolled in an open-label pilot trial of oral tofacitinib given at 5 to 10 mg twice daily. The study used high-throughput TCRbeta sequencing to examine T cell clonal expansion in alopecia areata, in both the C3H/HeJ mouse model and human patients. Scalp clonality was compared among normal scalp (n=4), patchy alopecia areata scalp (n=8), and alopecia totalis/universalis scalp (n=8). Patients received tofacitinib for 6 to 18 months and were then followed off drug for 6 months to check for delayed response and recurrence. RNA was obtained with the PAXgene miRNA kit for fixed scalp, the miRNeasy kit for PBMCs, and the RNeasy kit for mouse skin. Human TCRbeta sequencing covered scalp tissue and sorted CD4+ and CD8+ peripheral blood T cells from patchy and totalis/universalis alopecia areata patients and healthy controls. Tofacitinib-treated patients had biopsies at baseline and at 4 and 24 weeks of treatment, with a later scalp biopsy in several patients. Disease severity in treated patients was measured with the SALT score, which quantifies the percentage of affected scalp surface area. immunoSEQ multiplex PCR using 35 Vbeta forward primers and 13 Jbeta reverse primers was used to amplify TCRbeta CDR3 regions. What the authors observed across the whole study: Tofacitinib significantly lowered scalp clonality and the number of expanded CD8+ clones among the top 100 scalp clones. Unlike mouse skin, which is dominated by gammadelta T cells, normal human skin has resident alphabeta T cells that are also sequenced, and this complicates analysis of the scalp TCR repertoire. Because the treated cohort was small and included a single nonresponder, larger studies are needed to assess links between baseline CD8+ expansion and response. Compared with mice, TCR sequences shared between patients were less clear, possibly partly because of HLA diversity across the patient population. During tofacitinib treatment, many expanded lesional clones stuck around in both scalp and blood, and this persistence may partly explain why relapse happens after treatment is stopped. Higher clonality and more expanded CD8+ clones were observed in lesional scalp than in normal scalp, particularly in alopecia totalis/universalis, a finding suggestive of antigenic drive.

As for this clone: This receptor's antigen is unknown. Per-base qualities were not stored, and no clone one base away is much larger.

The time point label of this sample denotes: roughly 26 weeks on oral tofacitinib. This sample's treatment or condition label indicates: oral pan-JAK inhibitor, 5-10 mg twice daily. Peripheral blood and lesional scalp punch biopsies were obtained from patients with alopecia areata. PBMCs were isolated by density centrifugation and stained for CD3, CD4 and CD8, and CD4+ and CD8+ T cells were sorted on a FACSAria. The library was prepared using the immunoSEQ multiplex PCR assay. RNA was extracted from all samples and reverse transcribed into cDNA, which served as template for TCR sequencing. First-strand cDNA was synthesized with SuperScript III using a 2:1 mix of oligo-dT and random hexamers. A synthetic immune receptor repertoire was used to gauge amplification bias, and whatever bias remained was removed computationally. The original methods were these. Raw reads were preprocessed to remove errors, and CDR3 was defined according to IMGT conventions as the region from the conserved cysteine to phenylalanine. Clonality was computed by normalizing Shannon entropy by log2 of the number of productive unique TCRs and subtracting the result from 1. Whether scalp clones were CD4 or CD8 was inferred by matching scalp TCRbeta sequences against CD4 and CD8 repertoires sorted from blood. This immuneACCESS table, as held by TCRdb, lists in-frame sequences with V and J called but not all clones. Of the missing ones, under half trace to an unresolved V gene in checked studies; the others have no known cause. V and J calls and clone size come straight from that table; D and trimming were deduced from the DNA. The sample includes under 200,000 clones, with less than 80% observed a single time. Of the sample, about 14% falls within the top ten clones.

Sample: CD4+ T cells sorted from blood, taken at week 24, from a patient treated with tofacitinib. This clonotype was obtained from a human donor with alopecia areata.

The CDR3: CASSFPNSPLHF. The DNA sequence is as follows: TGTGCCAGCAGTTTCCCTAATTCACCCCTCCACTTT. Here the chain combines TRBV6-5 and TRBJ1-6; confidence is insufficient to name the D gene. From cysteine to phenylalanine, the CDR3 is 12 amino acids long. Of all the DNA, just the CDR3 is kept, 36 bases in frame from base 1. Trimming removed 4 bases from V and 6 bases from J, leaving 4 bases between the germline ends. CDR1 MNHEY and CDR2 SVGAGI were looked up in the germline V gene.